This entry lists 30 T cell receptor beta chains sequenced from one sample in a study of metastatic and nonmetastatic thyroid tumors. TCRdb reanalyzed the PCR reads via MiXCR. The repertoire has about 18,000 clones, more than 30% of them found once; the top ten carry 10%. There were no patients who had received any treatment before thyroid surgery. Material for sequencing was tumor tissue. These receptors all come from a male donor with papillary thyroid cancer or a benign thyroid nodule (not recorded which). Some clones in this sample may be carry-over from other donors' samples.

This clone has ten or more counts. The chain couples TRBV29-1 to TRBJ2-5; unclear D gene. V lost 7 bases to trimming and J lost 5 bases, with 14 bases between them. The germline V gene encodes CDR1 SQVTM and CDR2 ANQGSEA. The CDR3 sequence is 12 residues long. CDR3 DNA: TGCAGCGCCCAAACGGGCGTGGAGACCCAGTACTTC. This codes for CSAQTGVETQYF.

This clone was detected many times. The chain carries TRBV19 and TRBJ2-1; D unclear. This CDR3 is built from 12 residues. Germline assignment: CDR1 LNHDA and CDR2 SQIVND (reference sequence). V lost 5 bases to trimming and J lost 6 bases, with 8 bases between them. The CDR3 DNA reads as TGTGCCAGTAGTTCCGGCGGCAATGAGCAGTTCTTC. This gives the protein CASSSGGNEQFF.

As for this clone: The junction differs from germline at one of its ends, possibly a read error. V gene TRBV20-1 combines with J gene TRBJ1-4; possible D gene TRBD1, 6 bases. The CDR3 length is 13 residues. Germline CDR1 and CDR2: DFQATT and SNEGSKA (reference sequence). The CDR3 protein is CSAVDSWREKQFF. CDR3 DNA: TGCAGTGCCGTGGACAGTTGGCGCGAAAAACAGTTTTTT.

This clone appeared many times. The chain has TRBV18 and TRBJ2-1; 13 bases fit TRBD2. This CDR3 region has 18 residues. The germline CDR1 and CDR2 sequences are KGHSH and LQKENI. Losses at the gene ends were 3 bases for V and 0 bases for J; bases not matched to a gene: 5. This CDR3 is CASSPGLAGLASYNEQFF. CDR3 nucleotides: TGTGCCAGCTCACCGGGACTAGCGGGGCTGGCCTCCTACAATGAGCAGTTCTTC.

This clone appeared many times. CDR3 DNA sequence: TGTGCCAGCAGTCGGGGGGGGGGGCCTGGAAACACCATATATTTT. It codes for CASSRGGGPGNTIYF. The chain has TRBV27 and TRBJ1-3; maybe TRBD1 (6 bases). V lost 5 bases to trimming and J lost 2 bases, with 13 bases between them. The CDR3 is 15 residues long. Per the germline V gene, CDR1 is MNHEY and CDR2 is SMNVEV (reference sequence).

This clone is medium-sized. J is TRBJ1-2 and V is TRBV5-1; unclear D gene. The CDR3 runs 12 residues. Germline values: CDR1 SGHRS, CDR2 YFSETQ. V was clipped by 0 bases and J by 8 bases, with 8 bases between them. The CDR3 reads CASSLDGKGYTF. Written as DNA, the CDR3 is TGCGCCAGCAGCTTGGATGGTAAGGGCTACACCTTC. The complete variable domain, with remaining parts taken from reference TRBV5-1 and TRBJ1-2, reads KAGVTQTPRYLIKTRGQQVTLSCSPISGHRSVSWYQQTPGQGLQFLFEYFSETQRNKGNFPGRFSGRQFSNSRSEMNVSTLELGDSALYLCASSLDGKGYTFGSGTRLTVV.

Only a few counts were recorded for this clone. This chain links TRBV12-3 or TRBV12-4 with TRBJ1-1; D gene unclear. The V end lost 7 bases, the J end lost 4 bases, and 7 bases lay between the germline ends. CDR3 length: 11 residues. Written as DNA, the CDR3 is TGTGCCAGCATCCTGGTCACTGAAGCTTTCTTT. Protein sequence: CASILVTEAFF.

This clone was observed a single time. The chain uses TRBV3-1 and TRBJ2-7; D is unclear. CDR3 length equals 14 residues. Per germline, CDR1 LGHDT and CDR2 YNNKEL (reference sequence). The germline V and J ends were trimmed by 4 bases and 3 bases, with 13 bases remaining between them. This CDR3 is CASSRVIGSYEQYF. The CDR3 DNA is TGTGCCAGCAGCCGTGTTATCGGAAGCTACGAGCAGTACTTC.

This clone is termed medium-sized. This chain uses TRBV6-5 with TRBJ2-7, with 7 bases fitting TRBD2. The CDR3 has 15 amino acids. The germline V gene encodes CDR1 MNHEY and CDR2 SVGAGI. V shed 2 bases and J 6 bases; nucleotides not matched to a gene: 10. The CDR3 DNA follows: TGTGCCAGCAGTTACGCAGGGACTAATAACGGCGAGCAGTACTTC. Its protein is CASSYAGTNNGEQYF.

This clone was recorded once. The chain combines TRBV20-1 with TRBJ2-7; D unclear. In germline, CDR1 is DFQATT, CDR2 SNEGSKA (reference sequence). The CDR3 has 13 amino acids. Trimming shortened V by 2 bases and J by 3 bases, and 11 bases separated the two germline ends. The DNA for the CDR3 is TGCAGTGCTAGATCTCCGGACGACTACGAGCAGTACTTC. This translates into CSARSPDDYEQYF.

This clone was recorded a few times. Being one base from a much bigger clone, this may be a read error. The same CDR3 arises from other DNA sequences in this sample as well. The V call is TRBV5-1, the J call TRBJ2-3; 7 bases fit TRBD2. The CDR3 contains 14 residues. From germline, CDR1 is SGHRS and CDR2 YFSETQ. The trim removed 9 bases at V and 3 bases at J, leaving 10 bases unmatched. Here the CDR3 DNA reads TGCGCCACCGAGCCGGGGGGAGGGACAGATACGCAGTATTTT. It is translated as CATEPGGGTDTQYF.

The CDR3 coding sequence is TGTGCCAGCATCTCGGGACTAGCGGGAGGGATCTCCTACAATGAGCAGTTCTTC. Protein: CASISGLAGGISYNEQFF. The chain joins TRBV11-2 to TRBJ2-1; TRBD2 matches at 16 bases. The germline V gene has CDR1 SGHAT and CDR2 FQNNGV. V lost 7 bases, J lost 0 bases, and 6 bases stayed unmatched. The CDR3 consists of 18 residues.

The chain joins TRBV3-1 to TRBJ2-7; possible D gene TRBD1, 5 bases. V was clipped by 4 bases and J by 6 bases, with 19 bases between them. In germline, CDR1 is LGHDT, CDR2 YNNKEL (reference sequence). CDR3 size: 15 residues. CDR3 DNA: TGTGCCAGCAGCCGCAGTTATGTCAGGGCGGTCGAGCAGTACTTC. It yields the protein CASSRSYVRAVEQYF.

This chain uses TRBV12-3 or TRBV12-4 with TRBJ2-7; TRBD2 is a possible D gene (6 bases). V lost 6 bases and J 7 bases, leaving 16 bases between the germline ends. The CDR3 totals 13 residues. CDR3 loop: CASRQTSAGEQYF. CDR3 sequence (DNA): TGTGCCAGCAGGCAGACTAGTGCGGGGGAGCAGTACTTC.

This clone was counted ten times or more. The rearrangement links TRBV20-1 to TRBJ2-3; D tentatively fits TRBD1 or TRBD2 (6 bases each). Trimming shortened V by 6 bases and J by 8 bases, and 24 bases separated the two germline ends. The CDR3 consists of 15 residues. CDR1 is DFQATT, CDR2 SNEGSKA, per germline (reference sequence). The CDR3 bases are TGCAGTGCCCCTCAGACGGTTACCAGGGGAGGTACGCAGTATTTT. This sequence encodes CSAPQTVTRGGTQYF.

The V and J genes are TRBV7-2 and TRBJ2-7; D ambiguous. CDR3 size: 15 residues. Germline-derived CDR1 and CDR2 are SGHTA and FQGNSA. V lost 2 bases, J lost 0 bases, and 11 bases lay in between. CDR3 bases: TGTGCCAGCAGCTTATGGTACTGGAGCTCCTACGAGCAGTACTTC. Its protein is CASSLWYWSSYEQYF.

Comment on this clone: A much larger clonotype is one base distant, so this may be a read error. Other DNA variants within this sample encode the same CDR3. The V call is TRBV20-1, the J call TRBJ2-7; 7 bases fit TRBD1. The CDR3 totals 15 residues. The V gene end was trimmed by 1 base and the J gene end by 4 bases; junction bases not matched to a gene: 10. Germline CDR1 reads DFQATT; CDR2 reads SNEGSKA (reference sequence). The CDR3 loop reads CSARAWDRDSYEQYF. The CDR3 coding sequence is TGCAGTGCTAGAGCGTGGGACAGAGACTCTTACGAGCAGTACTTC.

As DNA, the CDR3 is TGTGCCAGCATTAATACAGGTGGTGAGCAGTTCTTC. This sequence encodes CASINTGGEQFF. The chain has TRBV6-1 and TRBJ2-1, with D tentatively TRBD1 (5 bases). V shed 7 bases and J shed 9 bases, with 13 bases lying between them. The germline gives CDR1 MNHNS, CDR2 SASEGT. The CDR3 has 12 residues.

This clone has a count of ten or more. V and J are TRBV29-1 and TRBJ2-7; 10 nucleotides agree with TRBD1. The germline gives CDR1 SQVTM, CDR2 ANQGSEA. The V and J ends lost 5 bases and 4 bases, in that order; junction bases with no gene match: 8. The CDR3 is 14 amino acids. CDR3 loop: CSVQGTGVFYEQYF. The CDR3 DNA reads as TGCAGCGTTCAAGGGACAGGGGTTTTTTACGAGCAGTACTTC.

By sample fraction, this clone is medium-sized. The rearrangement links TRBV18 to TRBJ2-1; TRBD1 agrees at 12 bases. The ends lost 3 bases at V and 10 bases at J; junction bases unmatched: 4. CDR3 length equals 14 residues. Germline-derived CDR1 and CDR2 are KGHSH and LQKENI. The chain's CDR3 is CASSPGQGALEQFF. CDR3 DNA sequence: TGTGCCAGCTCACCGGGACAGGGGGCTCTGGAGCAGTTCTTC.

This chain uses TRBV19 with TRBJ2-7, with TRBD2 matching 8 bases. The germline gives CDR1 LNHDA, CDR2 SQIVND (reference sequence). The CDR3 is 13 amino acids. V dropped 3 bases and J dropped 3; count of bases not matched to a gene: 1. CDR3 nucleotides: TGTGCCAGTAGTATGGGGACTAGCTACGAGCAGTACTTC. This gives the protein CASSMGTSYEQYF.

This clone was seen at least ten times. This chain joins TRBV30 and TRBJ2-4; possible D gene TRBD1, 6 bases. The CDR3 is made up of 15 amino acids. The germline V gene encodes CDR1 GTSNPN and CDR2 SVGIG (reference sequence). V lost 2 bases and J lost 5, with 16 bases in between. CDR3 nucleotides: TGTGCCTGGAGTCCTACCGGGACACTCCAAAACATTCAGTACTTC. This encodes CAWSPTGTLQNIQYF.

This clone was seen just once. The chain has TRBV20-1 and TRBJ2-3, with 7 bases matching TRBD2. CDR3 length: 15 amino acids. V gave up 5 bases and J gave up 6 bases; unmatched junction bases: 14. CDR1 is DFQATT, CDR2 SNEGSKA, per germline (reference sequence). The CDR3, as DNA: TGCAGTGCTGATAGACTAGCTGAGTCACTGGATACGCAGTATTTT. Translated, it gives CSADRLAESLDTQYF.

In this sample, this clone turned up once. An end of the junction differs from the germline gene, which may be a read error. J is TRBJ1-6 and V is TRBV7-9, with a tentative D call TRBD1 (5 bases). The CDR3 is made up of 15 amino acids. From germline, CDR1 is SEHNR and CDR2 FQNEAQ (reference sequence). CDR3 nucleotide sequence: TGTGCCAGTAGCTTATGTGGGGCGAAGGGATCACCCCTCCACTTT. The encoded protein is CASSLCGAKGSPLHF. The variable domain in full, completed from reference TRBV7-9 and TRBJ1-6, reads DTGVSQNPRHKITKRGQNVTFRCDPISEHNRLYWYRQTLGQGPEFLTYFQNEAQLEKSRLLSDRFSAERPKGSFSTLEIQRTEQGDSAMYLCASSLCGAKGSPLHFGNGTRLTVT.

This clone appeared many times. CDR3 DNA: TGTGCCAGCAGTGCGCAGGGGGCTACTGGGGCCAACGTCCTGACTTTC. It yields the protein CASSAQGATGANVLTF. This chain joins TRBV2 and TRBJ2-6; 8 bases align to TRBD1. The CDR3 sequence is 16 residues long. CDR1 SNHLY and CDR2 FYNNEI come from the germline V gene. The V gene end was trimmed by 4 bases and the J gene end by 2 bases; junction bases not matched to a gene: 4.

CDR3 in amino acids: CASSFDGAVEAFF. In nucleotides, the CDR3 is TGCGCCAGCAGCTTTGACGGGGCCGTAGAAGCTTTCTTT. The V gene is TRBV5-1, the J gene TRBJ1-1; tentatively, D is TRBD1 (5 bases). The V end was cut by 2 bases, the J end by 8 bases, with 13 bases between. The CDR3 loop spans 13 amino acids. Per germline, CDR1 SGHRS and CDR2 YFSETQ.

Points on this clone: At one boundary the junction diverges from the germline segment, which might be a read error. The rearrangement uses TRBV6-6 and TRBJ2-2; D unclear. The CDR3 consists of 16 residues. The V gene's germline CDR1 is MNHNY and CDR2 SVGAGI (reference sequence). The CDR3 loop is CASSYRVPSKTGELFF. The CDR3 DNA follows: TGTGCCAGCAGTTACAGGGTTCCTTCGAAAACCGGGGAGCTGTTTTTT.

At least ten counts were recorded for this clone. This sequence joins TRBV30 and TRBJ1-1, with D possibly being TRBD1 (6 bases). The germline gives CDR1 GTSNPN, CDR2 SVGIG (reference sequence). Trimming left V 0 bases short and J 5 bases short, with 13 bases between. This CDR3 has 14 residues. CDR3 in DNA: TGTGCCTGGAGTGTACAGGGCAAGCGAACTGAAGCTTTCTTT. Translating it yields CAWSVQGKRTEAFF.

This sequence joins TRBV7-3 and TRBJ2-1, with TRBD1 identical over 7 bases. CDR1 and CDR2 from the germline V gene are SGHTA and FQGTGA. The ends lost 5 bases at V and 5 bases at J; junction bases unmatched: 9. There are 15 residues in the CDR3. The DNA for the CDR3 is TGTGCCAGCAGCCTAAGACAGGGAACCCACAATGAGCAGTTCTTC. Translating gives CASSLRQGTHNEQFF.

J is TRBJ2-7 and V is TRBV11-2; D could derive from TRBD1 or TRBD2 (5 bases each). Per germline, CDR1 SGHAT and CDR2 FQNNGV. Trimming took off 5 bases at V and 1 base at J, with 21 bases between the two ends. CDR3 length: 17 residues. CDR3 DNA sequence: TGTGCCAGCAGCCCCCGAGGGGTGGTCGTCCAATCCTACGAGCAGTACTTC. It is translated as CASSPRGVVVQSYEQYF.